Included here is one T cell receptor beta chain sequence, with context. This clone was recorded once. Its antigen is currently not known. No much larger clone is present one base from it, and per-base qualities are unavailable. This sample was taken from a study of blood T cell repertoires in COVID-19 (dated by TCRdb to about 2020). A note on the overall study: Collaborator samples came from the United States, Italy and Spain and covered acute and convalescent phases of COVID-19. The material from the prospective study consisted of cDNA or gDNA derived from T cells, B-cell-depleted T cells, or PBMCs. Deeply sampled blood TCRbeta repertoires from subjects exposed to, actively infected with, or recovered from COVID-19 were included in the dataset. The repertoires were made available in a free public database intended to serve as a resource for research on the immune response to SARS-CoV-2. Samples came from the ongoing ImmuneRACE study (first 160 participants) plus 1,254 subjects from 6 global collaborators. Sample metadata almost always included a de-identified subject ID, COVID-19 status, age in years and sex. Where HLA class I and class II types were available, the types were taken from metadata supplied by the sample provider, not from assay-based typing.

At the junction V is shortened by 6 bases and J by 7 bases; bases outside the gene matches: 9. Sequences MNHEY (CDR1) and SVGEGT (CDR2) are obtained from the germline V gene. The CDR3 starts with the cysteine, ends with the phenylalanine, and has 13 residues. Kept here is only the CDR3 DNA, which spans 39 bases and is read in frame from base 1. TCRbeta CDR3 regions were amplified from genomic DNA by means of the immunoSEQ Assay, a bias-controlled multiplex PCR. The original pipeline was this. Within the assay, amplification of reference gene primers was used to estimate how many nucleated cells each sample contained. To quantify the absolute abundance of each unique TCRbeta CDR3 rearrangement, sequence reads were collapsed and filtered. For each sample, productive Simpson clonality was calculated by taking the square root of Simpson's diversity index across productive rearrangements. Drawn from immuneACCESS, this table holds only the in-frame rearrangements with V and J called that TCRdb kept. Clones are partly lost; checked studies trace under half to an unresolved V gene and leave the rest unexplained. The V and J calls and clone size come from that table; D and trimming were worked out from the DNA. This sample comprises roughly 280,000 clones, 88% of them detected only once. The ten largest clones add up to 2.5% to 3.5% of the sample.

Enrolling through a virtual design, the prospective study's participants ranged in age from roughly 18 to 95 years and lived across 24 United States geographic areas. Cohort assignment in the prospective study relied on participant-reported clinical history from a screening survey and a study questionnaire. Recovered participants in ImmuneRACE Cohort 3 were defined by two consecutive negative NP/OP PCR tests, clearance by a healthcare professional, or resolution of symptoms. Each participant in the prospective study had whole blood, serum and a nasopharyngeal or oropharyngeal swab collected by mobile phlebotomists. Participants in the prospective study had the option to provide additional blood draws and questionnaires over a roughly 2-month period. Before DNA extraction, prospective study blood samples were shipped either frozen or at room temperature. General conclusions and limits of the study: The amount of clinical and demographic metadata varied by source and participant and was provided uncurated.

Recombination linked TRBV6-2 or TRBV6-3 to TRBJ2-7, and 7 bases in between align with TRBD2. The clonotype originates from a woman between 50 and 59 years old who had recovered from COVID-19. The sequenced sample was PBMCs or T cells enriched from blood (not recorded which). Here the CDR3 is given as CASSIKTSREQYF. The sequence in DNA is TGTGCCAGCAGCATCAAGACTAGCAGGGAGCAGTACTTC.